This is a list of T cell receptor beta chains from one sample in a study of chemoradiotherapy in HPV16-positive cancers. The repertoire was sequenced with immunoSEQ multiplex PCR; TCRdb's copy has only in-frame clones and lacks some. The sample lists around 30,000 clones, about 91% seen once, with 4.5% to 6% in the top ten. Sequenced here: blood, sampled from a patient who underwent chemoradiotherapy. Receptor source: a human donor with HPV-associated anogenital cancer. Each CDR3 is given with its conserved first and last residue. The order of the fields is CDR3 protein, V gene, D gene, CDR3 length. D genes are given only for firm matches.

CDR3aa: CASSESGRSNTGELFF
v_gene: TRBV6-1
d_gene: NA
len: 16

CDR3aa: CASSIDLSGLLNTEAFF
v_gene: TRBV19
d_gene: NA
len: 17

CDR3aa: CASRLGEGGGYEQFF
v_gene: TRBV27
d_gene: NA
len: 15

CDR3aa: CAWEGDRGLGGYTF
v_gene: TRBV30
d_gene: TRBD1
len: 14

CDR3aa: CASSQLLLNEQFF
v_gene: TRBV4-1
d_gene: NA
len: 13

CDR3aa: CASSKGGMTYEQYF
v_gene: TRBV6-6
d_gene: NA
len: 14

CDR3aa: CASRNAGQYYGYTF
v_gene: TRBV6-5
d_gene: NA
len: 14

CDR3aa: CASRVRGPNSPLHF
v_gene: TRBV5-4
d_gene: NA
len: 14

CDR3aa: CASSFRGGYTF
v_gene: TRBV11-2
d_gene: NA
len: 11

CDR3aa: CASSKDRGLLLQETQYF
v_gene: TRBV5-1
d_gene: TRBD1
len: 17

CDR3aa: CASSAAGGTNEQFF
v_gene: TRBV5-1
d_gene: TRBD2
len: 14

CDR3aa: CASSQGGYTF
v_gene: TRBV2
d_gene: NA
len: 10